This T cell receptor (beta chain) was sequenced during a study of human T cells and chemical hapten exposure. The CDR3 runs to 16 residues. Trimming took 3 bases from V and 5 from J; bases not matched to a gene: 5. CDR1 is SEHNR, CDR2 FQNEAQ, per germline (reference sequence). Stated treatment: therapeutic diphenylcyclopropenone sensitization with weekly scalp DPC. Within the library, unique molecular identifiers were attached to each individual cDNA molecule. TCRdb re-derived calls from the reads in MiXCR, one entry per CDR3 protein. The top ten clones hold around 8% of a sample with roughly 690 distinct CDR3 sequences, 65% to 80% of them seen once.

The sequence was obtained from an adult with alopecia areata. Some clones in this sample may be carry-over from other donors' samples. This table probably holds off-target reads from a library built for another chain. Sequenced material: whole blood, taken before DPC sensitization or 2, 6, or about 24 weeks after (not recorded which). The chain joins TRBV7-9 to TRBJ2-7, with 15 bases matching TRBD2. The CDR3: CASSFGLAGGPDEQYF. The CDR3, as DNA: TGTGCCAGCAGCTTCGGACTAGCGGGAGGGCCAGACGAGCAGTACTTC.